This T cell receptor beta chain was found in a study of response to subunit inactivated influenza vaccine (dated by TCRdb to the late 2010s). General notes on the study: The study used deep quantitative T cell receptor repertoire profiling to track responses to a trivalent subunit inactivated influenza vaccine. Broad study findings and their caveats: The authors proposed that each seasonal influenza vaccination may bring in only a limited number of new T cells.

Library preparation was by RT-PCR. The reads were generated on an Illumina HiSeq 2500. The public reads were quality trimmed at Q25 with fastp and then assembled into clones with MiXCR by TCRdb, keeping productive beta chains. Identical CDR3 protein sequences are pooled into one entry, listed with their most common genes and DNA. This sample holds about 800,000 distinct CDR3 sequences; around 20% were observed only once. The ten largest account for roughly 10% of the sample. For CDR1 and CDR2, the germline V gene (reference sequence) lists GTSNPN and SVGIG. V lost 0 bases and J lost 1 base; the stretch between them is 9 bases long. From its cysteine to its phenylalanine, the CDR3 spans 14 amino acids. Solely the CDR3 DNA is kept, with 42 bases framed from the first base. Points on this clonotype: Its antigen has not been determined. Base qualities are not at hand, and no much larger clone is one base apart.

Sequenced here: PBMCs from blood, sampled around 5 days after vaccination. This receptor was identified in a man in his fifties or sixties who received an inactivated influenza vaccine. Donor details come from another sample of the same person, matched by shared clones. The rearranged chain carries TRBV30 and TRBJ1-2, with an unclear D gene assignment. The DNA sequence is as follows: TGTGCCTGGAGTGTAAAGACAAGTAACTATGGCTACACCTTC. Translated, this is CAWSVKTSNYGYTF.